A single sample is the source of the 6 T cell receptor beta chains below, sequenced in a study of human T cells and chemical hapten exposure. Documented treatment: therapeutic diphenylcyclopropenone sensitization with weekly scalp DPC. Attachment of unique molecular identifiers to individual cDNA molecules was performed in the library. TCRdb passed the reads through MiXCR, listing each CDR3 protein once. The table shows 3,000 to 4,000 distinct CDR3 sequences, with around 48% occurring only once. Sample: whole blood, taken before DPC sensitization or 2, 6, or about 24 weeks after (not recorded which). These receptors all stem from an adult with alopecia areata. Some clones in this sample may be carry-over from other donors' samples. This table probably holds off-target reads from a library built for another chain.

This clonotype was observed a handful of times. V is TRBV12-3 or TRBV12-4 and J is TRBJ2-5; D is unclear. Trimming shortened V by 7 bases and J by 5 bases, and 14 bases separated the two germline ends. There are 13 residues in the CDR3. The CDR3 DNA reads TGTGCCAGCACCAGGACGCTGGCGGAGACCCAGTACTTC. It is translated as CASTRTLAETQYF.

This clonotype turned up a few times. The chain joins TRBV12-3 or TRBV12-4 to TRBJ2-3; D unclear. V lost 5 bases to trimming and J lost 2 bases, with 5 bases between them. The CDR3 has 12 residues. The CDR3 nucleotides read TGTGCCAGCAGTCTTCACACAGATACGCAGTATTTT. Its protein is CASSLHTDTQYF.

V and J are TRBV3-1 and TRBJ2-1, with D tentatively TRBD2 (5 bases). With 2 bases removed from V and 3 bases from J, the gap between germline ends came to 14 bases. The CDR3 totals 16 residues. Germline CDR1 LGHDT, CDR2 YNNKEL (reference sequence). The CDR3 nucleotides read TGTGCCAGCAGCCAAAAGGTACTAGGAAGCTACAATGAGCAGTTCTTC. It yields the protein CASSQKVLGSYNEQFF.

This rearrangement joins TRBV12-3 or TRBV12-4 to TRBJ2-3; 9 bases map to TRBD2. Germline trimming cut 5 bases from V and 2 bases from J; bases unmatched to any gene: 5. The CDR3 totals 15 residues. DNA for the CDR3: TGTGCCAGCAGTCAGACTAGCGGATACACAGATACGCAGTATTTT. This gives the protein CASSQTSGYTDTQYF.

This clonotype was seen a handful of times. This chain connects TRBV12-3 or TRBV12-4 to TRBJ1-1; TRBD1 matches at 8 bases. The CDR3 covers 15 residues. J gave up 0 bases and V 3 bases, and 3 bases lay outside the gene matches. The CDR3 DNA is TGTGCCAGCAGTTTGGACAGGGCCTTGAACACTGAAGCTTTCTTT. Its translation: CASSLDRALNTEAFF.

This chain joins TRBV20-1 and TRBJ2-7, with D perhaps TRBD1 (5 bases). V lost 3 bases and J 5 bases, leaving 11 bases between the germline ends. The CDR3 contains 12 residues. Germline CDR1 DFQATT, CDR2 SNEGSKA (reference sequence). The CDR3 nucleotides read TGCAGTGCTAGGAAAGACAGTGACGAGCAGTACTTC. Its translation: CSARKDSDEQYF.